The present entry profiles one T cell receptor beta chain with its context. Germline V gene sequence: CDR1 DFQATT, CDR2 SNEGSKA (reference sequence). With V trimmed by 7 bases and J by 10 bases, 9 bases remained unmatched. The CDR3 sequence is 13 residues long. The data stem from a study of T cells in Graves' hyperthyroidism and ophthalmopathy. RNA transcripts were the template for amplifying TCR beta CDR3 regions. First-round RT-PCR targeting the TCR CDR3 was performed with the HTBI primer set. One entry per CDR3 protein results from TCRdb running MiXCR on the multiplex PCR reads. The data show a few hundred thousand distinct CDR3 sequences, 35% to 55% seen once. Each patient was aged 18 to 65 and had newly diagnosed hyperthyroidism of under 2 months' duration. In making diagnoses, clinical symptoms, serum thyroxine and TRAb, thyroid ultrasound and orbital computed tomography were all used.

This TCR was recovered from a woman aged 18-35 years with Graves' hyperthyroidism. The sample was peripheral blood or thyroid tissue (not recorded which). The chain has TRBV20-1 and TRBJ1-6; TRBD1 matches at 8 bases. CDR3 region: CSESGTGGSPLHF. CDR3 sequence (DNA): TGCAGTGAGTCTGGGACAGGCGGGTCACCCCTCCACTTT.